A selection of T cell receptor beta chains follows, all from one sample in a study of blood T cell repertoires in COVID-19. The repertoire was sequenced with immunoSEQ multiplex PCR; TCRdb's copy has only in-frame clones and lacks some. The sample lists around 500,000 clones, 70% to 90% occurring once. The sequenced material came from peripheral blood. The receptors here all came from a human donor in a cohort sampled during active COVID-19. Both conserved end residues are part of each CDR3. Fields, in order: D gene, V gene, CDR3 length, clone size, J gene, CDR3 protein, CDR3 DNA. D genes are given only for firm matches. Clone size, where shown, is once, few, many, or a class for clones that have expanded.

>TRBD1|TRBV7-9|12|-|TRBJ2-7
CASSSPTGGVLF
TGTGCCAGCAGCTCCCCGACAGGGGGCGTATTGTTC
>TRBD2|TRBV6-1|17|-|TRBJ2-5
CASSEAPSLAGGETQYF
TGTGCCAGCAGTGAAGCGCCCTCCTTAGCGGGAGGAGAGACCCAGTACTTC
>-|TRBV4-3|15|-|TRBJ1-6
CASSQAAGYNSPLHF
TGCGCCAGCAGCCAGGCTGCGGGATATAATTCACCCCTCCACTTT
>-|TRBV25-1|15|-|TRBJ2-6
CASKTGLSGANVLTF
TGTGCCAGCAAGACAGGTCTCTCTGGGGCCAACGTCCTGACTTTC
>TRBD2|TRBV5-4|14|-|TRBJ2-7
CASSEDGLAAEQYF
TGTGCCAGCAGCGAGGACGGACTAGCGGCAGAGCAGTACTTC
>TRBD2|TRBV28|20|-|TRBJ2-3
CASTTLGLARGYRATDTQYF
TGTGCCAGCACCACATTAGGACTAGCGAGAGGTTATAGGGCCACAGATACGCAGTATTTT
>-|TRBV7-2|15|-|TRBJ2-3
CASSPRVLSTDTQYF
TGTGCCAGCAGCCCCCGAGTCCTAAGCACAGATACGCAGTATTTT
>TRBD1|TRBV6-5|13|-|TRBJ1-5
CASRGTVNQPQHF
TGTGCCAGCAGGGGGACAGTCAATCAGCCCCAGCATTTT
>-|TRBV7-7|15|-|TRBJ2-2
CASSLTGGDTGELFF
TGTGCTAGCAGCCTCACCGGAGGGGACACCGGGGAGCTGTTTTTT
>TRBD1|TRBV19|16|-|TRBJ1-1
CASSPRQGPGNTEAFF
TGTGCCAGTAGTCCTCGACAGGGTCCGGGGAACACTGAAGCTTTCTTT
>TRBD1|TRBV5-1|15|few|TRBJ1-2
CASSNRTGTGMGYTF
TGCGCCAGCAGCAACAGGACCGGGACAGGGATGGGCTACACCTTC
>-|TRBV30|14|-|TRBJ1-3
CAWSASGSGNTIYF
TGTGCCTGGAGTGCCTCGGGCTCTGGAAACACCATATATTTT
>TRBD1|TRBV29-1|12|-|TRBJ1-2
CSVGRGNYGYTF
TGCAGCGTTGGCAGGGGGAACTATGGCTACACCTTC
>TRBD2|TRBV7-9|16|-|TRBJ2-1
CASSSPSGLSYNEQFF
TGTGCCAGCAGCTCCCCTAGCGGACTCTCCTACAATGAGCAGTTCTTC
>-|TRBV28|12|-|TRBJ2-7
CASTTLQYEQYF
TGTGCCAGCACCACCCTCCAGTACGAGCAGTACTTC
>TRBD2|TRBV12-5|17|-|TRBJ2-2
CASGFKAGGPDTGELFF
TGTGCTAGTGGTTTCAAAGCGGGAGGGCCGGACACCGGGGAGCTGTTTTTT
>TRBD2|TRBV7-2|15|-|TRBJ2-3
CASSLGAGFTDTQYF
TGTGCCAGCAGCTTAGGAGCGGGGTTCACAGATACGCAGTATTTT